This entry features one T cell receptor (beta chain) sequence. Its antigen is currently not known. Base qualities were left out, and no much larger clone turns up one base away. Here V drops 2 bases and J drops 4 bases, and the junction holds 1 base not matched to any gene. According to the germline V gene, CDR1 reads MNHEY and CDR2 reads SVGAGI. Measured from the cysteine to the phenylalanine, the CDR3 is 14 residues long. The DNA shown is the 42-base CDR3, in frame from base 1. The source of the sample is a study of T cell changes during pregnancy in multiple sclerosis (dated by TCRdb to between 2018 and 2020). Regarding the study in general: The study looked at changes in the T cell repertoire across pregnancy in women with multiple sclerosis.

Library preparation employed the immunoSEQ multiplex PCR assay. This immuneACCESS table, as held by TCRdb, lists in-frame sequences with V and J called but not all clones. Of the missing ones, under half trace to an unresolved V gene in checked studies; the others have no known cause. Present in this sample are roughly 5,200 clones, roughly four fifths of which were seen just once. The ten most abundant clones make up approximately 15% of the sample. This clonotype was obtained from a female donor in good health, enrolled as a control in a pregnancy study. Sequences were derived from CD8+ T cells from peripheral blood mononuclear cells, sampled in the second trimester of pregnancy. The V and J genes are TRBV6-5 and TRBJ2-5, with 10 junctional bases fitting TRBD1. The sequenced DNA: TGTGCCAGCAGTTACGGGGACAGGGGAGAGACCCAGTACTTC. It translates as CASSYGDRGETQYF.